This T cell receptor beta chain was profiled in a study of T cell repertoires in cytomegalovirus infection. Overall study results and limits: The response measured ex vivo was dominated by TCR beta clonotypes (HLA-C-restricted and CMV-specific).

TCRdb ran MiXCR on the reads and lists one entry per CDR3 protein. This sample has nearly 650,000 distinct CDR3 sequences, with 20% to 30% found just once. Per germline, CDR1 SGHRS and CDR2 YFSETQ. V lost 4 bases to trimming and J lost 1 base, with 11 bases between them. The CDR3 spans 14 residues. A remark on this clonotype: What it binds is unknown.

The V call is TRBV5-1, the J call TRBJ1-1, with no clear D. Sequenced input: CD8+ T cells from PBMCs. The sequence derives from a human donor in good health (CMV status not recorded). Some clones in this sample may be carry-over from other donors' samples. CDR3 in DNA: TGCGCCAGCAGCCTGGAAATCCAGAACACTGAAGCTTTCTTT. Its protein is CASSLEIQNTEAFF.